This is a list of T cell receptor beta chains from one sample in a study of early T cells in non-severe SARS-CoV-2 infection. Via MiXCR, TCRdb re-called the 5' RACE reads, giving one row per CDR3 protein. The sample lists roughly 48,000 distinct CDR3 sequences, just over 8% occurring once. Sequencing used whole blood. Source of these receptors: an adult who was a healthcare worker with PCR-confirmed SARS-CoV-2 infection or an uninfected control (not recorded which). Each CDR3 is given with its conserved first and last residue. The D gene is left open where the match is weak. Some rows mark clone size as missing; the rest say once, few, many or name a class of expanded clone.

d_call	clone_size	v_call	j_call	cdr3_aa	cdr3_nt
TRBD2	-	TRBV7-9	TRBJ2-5	CASSWGLAGGFETQYF	TGTGCCAGCAGCTGGGGACTAGCGGGAGGATTTGAGACCCAGTACTTC
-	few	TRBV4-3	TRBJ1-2	CASSQDVGGGYTF	TGCGCCAGCAGCCAAGATGTGGGAGGTGGCTACACCTTC
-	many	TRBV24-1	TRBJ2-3	CATSERRRTDTQYF	TGTGCCACCAGCGAAAGACGGCGCACAGATACGCAGTATTTT
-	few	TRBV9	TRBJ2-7	CASSVGRSSYEQYF	TGTGCCAGCAGCGTAGGCCGGAGCTCCTACGAGCAGTACTTC
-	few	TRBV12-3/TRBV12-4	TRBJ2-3	CASSPDAHTQYF	TGTGCCAGCAGCCCTGATGCACATACGCAGTATTTT
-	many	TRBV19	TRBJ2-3	CASSIDRTDTQYF	TGTGCCAGTAGTATAGACAGGACAGATACGCAGTATTTT
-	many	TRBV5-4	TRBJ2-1	CASSLGGTLFSEQFF	TGTGCCAGCAGCTTGGGCGGGACACTTTTCAGTGAGCAGTTCTTC
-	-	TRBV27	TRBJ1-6	CASSFIPPPVASPLHF	TGTGCCAGCAGTTTCATCCCACCACCCGTGGCCTCACCCCTCCACTTT
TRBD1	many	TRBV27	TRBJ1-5	CASKQGAGQPQHF	TGTGCCAGCAAACAGGGGGCCGGTCAGCCCCAGCATTTT
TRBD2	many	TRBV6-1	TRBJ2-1	CASTQGLAGGNNEQFF	TGTGCCAGCACCCAGGGACTAGCGGGGGGTAACAATGAGCAGTTCTTC
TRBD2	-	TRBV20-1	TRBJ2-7	CSAIYGGAYEQYF	TGCAGTGCTATATACGGGGGGGCCTACGAGCAGTACTTC
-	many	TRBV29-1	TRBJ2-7	CSGGEDYEQYF	TGCAGCGGCGGGGAGGACTACGAGCAGTACTTC
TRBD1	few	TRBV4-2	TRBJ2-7	CASSQDPLGQARSSYEQYF	TGTGCCAGCAGCCAAGATCCCCTCGGACAGGCCAGAAGCTCCTACGAGCAGTACTTC
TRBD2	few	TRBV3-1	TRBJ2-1	CASSHKLAGRTGTEQFF	TGTGCCAGCAGCCACAAACTAGCGGGAAGGACCGGGACTGAGCAGTTCTTC
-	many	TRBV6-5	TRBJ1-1	CASSSILRSEAFF	TGTGCCAGCAGCTCAATCTTGAGAAGCGAAGCTTTCTTT
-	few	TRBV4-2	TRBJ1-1	CASSQGTPRVMNTEAFF	TGTGCCAGCAGCCAAGGGACCCCCAGGGTCATGAACACTGAAGCTTTCTTT
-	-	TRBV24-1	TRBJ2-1	CATSDHHRGGSLPSNEQFF	TGTGCCACCAGTGACCACCATCGAGGGGGGTCTTTACCCTCCAATGAGCAGTTCTTC
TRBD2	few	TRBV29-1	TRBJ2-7	CSFRLAREQYF	TGCAGCTTTAGACTAGCGCGGGAGCAGTACTTC
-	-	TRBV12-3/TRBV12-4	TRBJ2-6	CASSSSPSGANVLTF	TGTGCCAGCAGCAGTAGCCCCTCTGGGGCCAACGTCCTGACTTTC
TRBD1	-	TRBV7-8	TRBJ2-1	CASSNRTGGMEQFF	TGTGCCAGCAGCAACCGGACAGGGGGCATGGAGCAGTTCTTC
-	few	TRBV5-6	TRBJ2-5	CASSNPLSLLQETQYF	TGTGCCAGCAGCAACCCGTTGTCGCTTCTTCAAGAGACCCAGTACTTC
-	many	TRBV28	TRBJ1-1	CASSFRGWTEAFF	TGTGCCAGCAGTTTCAGGGGCTGGACTGAAGCTTTCTTT
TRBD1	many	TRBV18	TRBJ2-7	CASSDGTAIYEQYF	TGTGCCAGCTCGGACGGGACAGCCATCTACGAGCAGTACTTC
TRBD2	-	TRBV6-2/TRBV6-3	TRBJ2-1	CASSYRGSINEQFF	TGTGCCAGCAGTTATCGCGGGAGTATCAATGAGCAGTTCTTC
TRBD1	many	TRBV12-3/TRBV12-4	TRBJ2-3	CASSPSGQARDTQYF	TGTGCCAGCAGTCCGTCAGGACAGGCCCGAGATACGCAGTATTTT
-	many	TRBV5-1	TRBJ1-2	CASSLAEAAFYGYTF	TGCGCCAGCAGCTTGGCCGAGGCGGCTTTCTATGGCTACACCTTC
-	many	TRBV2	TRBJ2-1	CANHGLGLSSYNEQFF	TGTGCCAACCATGGCCTGGGACTCAGCTCCTACAATGAGCAGTTCTTC
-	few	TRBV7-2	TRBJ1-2	CASSSGANYGYTF	TGTGCCAGCAGCTCCGGGGCCAACTATGGCTACACCTTC
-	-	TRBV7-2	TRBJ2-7	CASSLVGGLPIYEQYF	TGTGCCAGCAGCTTAGTAGGGGGACTACCGATCTACGAGCAGTACTTC
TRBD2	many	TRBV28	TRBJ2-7	CASSPLAGGPYEQYF	TGTGCCAGCAGTCCACTAGCGGGGGGGCCTTACGAGCAGTACTTC
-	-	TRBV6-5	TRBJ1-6	CASSYSRTTNNSPLHF	TGTGCCAGCAGTTACTCGAGGACGACTAATAATTCACCCCTCCACTTT
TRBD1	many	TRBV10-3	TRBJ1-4	CAISPTGNEEKLFF	TGTGCCATCAGCCCGACAGGGAACGAGGAAAAACTGTTTTTT
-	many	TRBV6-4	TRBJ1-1	CASRRTPNTEAFF	TGTGCCAGCAGACGAACACCGAACACTGAAGCTTTCTTT
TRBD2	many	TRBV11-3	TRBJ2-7	CASSFSGRAYEQYF	TGTGCCAGCAGCTTTAGCGGGAGAGCCTACGAGCAGTACTTC
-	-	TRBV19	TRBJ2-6	CASSIDKTPANVLTF	TGTGCCAGTAGTATAGATAAGACCCCGGCCAACGTCCTGACTTTC
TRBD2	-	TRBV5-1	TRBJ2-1	CASSYSGAPGNEQFF	TGTGCCAGCAGTTATAGCGGGGCCCCGGGGAATGAGCAGTTCTTC
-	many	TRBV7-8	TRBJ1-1	CASRGGRRMNTEAFF	TGTGCCAGCAGGGGAGGACGTCGCATGAACACTGAAGCTTTCTTT
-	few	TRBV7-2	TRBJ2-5	CASSSMGIKTQYF	TGTGCCAGCAGCTCCATGGGGATAAAGACCCAGTACTTC
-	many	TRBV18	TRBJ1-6	CASSPPETTYNSPLHF	TGTGCCAGCTCACCTCCAGAAACAACCTATAATTCACCCCTCCACTTT
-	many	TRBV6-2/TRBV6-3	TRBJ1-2	CASTNRDGYTF	TGTGCCAGCACCAACAGGGATGGCTACACCTTC
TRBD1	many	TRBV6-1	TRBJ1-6	CASSEWDRGLTDSPLHF	TGTGCCAGCAGTGAATGGGACAGGGGTCTCACCGATTCACCCCTCCACTTT
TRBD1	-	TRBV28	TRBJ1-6	CASSLVQGARNSPLHF	TGTGCCAGCAGTCTCGTACAGGGGGCAAGGAACTCACCCCTCCACTTT
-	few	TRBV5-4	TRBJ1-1	CASSLNPTGGTEAFF	TGTGCCAGCAGCTTGAACCCAACCGGCGGCACTGAAGCTTTCTTT
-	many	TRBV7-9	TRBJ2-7	CASSTEGYEQYF	TGTGCCAGCAGCACCGAGGGCTACGAGCAGTACTTC
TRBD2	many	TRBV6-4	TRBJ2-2	CASSEVAGRSSGELFF	TGTGCCAGCAGTGAAGTAGCGGGTCGGTCTTCCGGGGAGCTGTTTTTT
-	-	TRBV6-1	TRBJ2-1	CASSDFRGHNEQFF	TGTGCCAGCAGTGATTTTCGGGGGCATAATGAGCAGTTCTTC
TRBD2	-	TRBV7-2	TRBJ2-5	CASSLTSGAGETQYF	TGTGCCAGCAGCCTGACTAGCGGAGCCGGAGAGACCCAGTACTTC
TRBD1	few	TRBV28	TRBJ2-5	CASSFLLDRAAETQYF	TGTGCCAGCAGTTTTTTGCTGGACAGGGCTGCCGAGACCCAGTACTTC
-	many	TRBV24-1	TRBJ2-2	CATSDLAAPPNTGELFF	TGTGCCACCAGTGACCTGGCAGCCCCTCCGAACACCGGGGAGCTGTTTTTT
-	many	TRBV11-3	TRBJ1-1	CASSLPVAESTEAFF	TGTGCCAGCAGCCTCCCGGTGGCGGAATCCACTGAAGCTTTCTTT
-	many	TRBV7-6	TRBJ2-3	CASSLTQGTQYF	TGTGCCAGCAGCTTGACACAGGGTACGCAGTATTTT
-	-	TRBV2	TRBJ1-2	CASSIGVGYTF	TGTGCCAGCAGTATCGGGGTTGGCTACACCTTC
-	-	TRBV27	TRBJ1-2	CASSLGVGLLNYGYTF	TGTGCCAGCAGTTTGGGAGTGGGGTTACTCAACTATGGCTACACCTTC